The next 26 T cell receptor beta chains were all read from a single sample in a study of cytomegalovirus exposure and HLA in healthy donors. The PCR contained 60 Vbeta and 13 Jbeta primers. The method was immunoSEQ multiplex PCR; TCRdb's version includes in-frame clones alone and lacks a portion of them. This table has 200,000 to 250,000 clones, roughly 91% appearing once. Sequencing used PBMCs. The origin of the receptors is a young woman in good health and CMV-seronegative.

The CDR3 spells CASSIWSGGEKLFF. CDR3 sequence (DNA): TGTGCCAGTAGTATTTGGAGTGGTGGGGAAAAACTGTTTTTT. V is TRBV19 and J is TRBJ1-4; the D is unclear. CDR3 length: 14 amino acids. Trimming removed 3 bases from V and 8 bases from J, with 13 bases in between. In germline, CDR1 is LNHDA, CDR2 SQIVND (reference sequence).

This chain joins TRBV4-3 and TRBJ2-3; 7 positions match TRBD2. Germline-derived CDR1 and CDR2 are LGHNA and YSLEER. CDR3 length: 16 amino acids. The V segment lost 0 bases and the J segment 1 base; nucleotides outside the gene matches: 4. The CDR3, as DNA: TGCGCCAGCAGCCAAGAGGCTAGCGGCCGCACAGATACGCAGTATTTT. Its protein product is CASSQEASGRTDTQYF.

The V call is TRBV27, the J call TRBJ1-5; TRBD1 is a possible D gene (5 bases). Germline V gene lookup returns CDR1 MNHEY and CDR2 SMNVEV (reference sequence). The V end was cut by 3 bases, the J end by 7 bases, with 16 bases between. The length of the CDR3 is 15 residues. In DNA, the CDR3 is TGTGCCAGCAGTTTGATGCAAGGGGCGGAGCAGCCCCAGCATTTT. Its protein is CASSLMQGAEQPQHF.

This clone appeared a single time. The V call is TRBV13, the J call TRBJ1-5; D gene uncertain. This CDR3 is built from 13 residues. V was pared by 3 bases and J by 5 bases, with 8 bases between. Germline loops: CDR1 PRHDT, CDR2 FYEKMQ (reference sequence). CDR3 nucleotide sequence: TGTGCCAGCAGCTTGACAAGATATCAGCCCCAGCATTTT. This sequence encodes CASSLTRYQPQHF.

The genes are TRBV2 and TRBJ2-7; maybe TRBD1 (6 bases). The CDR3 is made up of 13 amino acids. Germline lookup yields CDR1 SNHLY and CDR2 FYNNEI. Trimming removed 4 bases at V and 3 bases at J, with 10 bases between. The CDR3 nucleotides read TGTGCCAGCAGTGTTAACAGGGACTACGAGCAGTACTTC. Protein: CASSVNRDYEQYF.

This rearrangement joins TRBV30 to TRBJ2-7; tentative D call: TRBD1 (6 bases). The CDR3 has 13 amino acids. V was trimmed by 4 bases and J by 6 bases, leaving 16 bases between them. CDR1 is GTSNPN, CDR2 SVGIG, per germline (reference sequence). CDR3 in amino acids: CAWNPNNRVEQYF. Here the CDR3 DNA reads TGTGCCTGGAATCCCAACAACAGGGTCGAGCAGTACTTC. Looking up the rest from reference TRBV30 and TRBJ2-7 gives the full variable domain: SQTIHQWPATLVQPVGSPLSLECTVEGTSNPNLYWYRQAAGRGLQLLFYSVGIGQISSEVPQNLSASRPQDRQFILSSKKLLLSDSGFYLCAWNPNNRVEQYFGPGTRLTVT.

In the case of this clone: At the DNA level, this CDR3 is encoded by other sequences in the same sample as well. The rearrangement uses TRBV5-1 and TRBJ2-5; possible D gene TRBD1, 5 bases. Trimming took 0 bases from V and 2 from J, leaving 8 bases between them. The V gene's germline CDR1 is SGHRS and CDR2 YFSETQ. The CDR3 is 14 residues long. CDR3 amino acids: CASSLVSGQETQYF. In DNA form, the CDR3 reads TGCGCCAGCAGCTTGGTGTCAGGGCAAGAGACCCAGTACTTC.

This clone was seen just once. The chain's CDR3 is CASSQEVGTGGYEAFF. The CDR3 DNA follows: TGCGCCAGCAGCCAAGAAGTAGGGACAGGGGGGTATGAAGCTTTCTTT. The chain uses TRBV4-3 and TRBJ1-1; TRBD1 matches 11 bases. The CDR3 runs to 16 residues. Germline V lookup: CDR1 LGHNA, CDR2 YSLEER. Trimming cost V 0 bases and J 7 bases; bases outside gene matches: 7.

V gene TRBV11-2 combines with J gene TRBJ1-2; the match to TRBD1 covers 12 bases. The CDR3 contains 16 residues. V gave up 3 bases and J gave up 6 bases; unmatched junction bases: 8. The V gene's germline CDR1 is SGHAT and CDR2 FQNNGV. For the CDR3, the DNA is TGTGCCAGCAGCTTCTCCGGGACAGGGGGCGGGGATGGCTACACCTTC. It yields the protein CASSFSGTGGGDGYTF. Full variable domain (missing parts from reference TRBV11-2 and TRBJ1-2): EAGVAQSPRYKIIEKRQSVAFWCNPISGHATLYWYQQILGQGPKLLIQFQNNGVVDDSQLPKDRFSAERLKGVDSTLKIQPAKLEDSAVYLCASSFSGTGGGDGYTFGSGTRLTVV.

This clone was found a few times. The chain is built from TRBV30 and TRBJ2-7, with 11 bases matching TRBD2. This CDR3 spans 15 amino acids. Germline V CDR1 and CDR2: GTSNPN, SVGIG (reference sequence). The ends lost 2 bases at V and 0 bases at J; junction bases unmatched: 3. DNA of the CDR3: TGTGCCTGGAGTAGACTAGCGGGGAGCTCCTACGAGCAGTACTTC. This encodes CAWSRLAGSSYEQYF.

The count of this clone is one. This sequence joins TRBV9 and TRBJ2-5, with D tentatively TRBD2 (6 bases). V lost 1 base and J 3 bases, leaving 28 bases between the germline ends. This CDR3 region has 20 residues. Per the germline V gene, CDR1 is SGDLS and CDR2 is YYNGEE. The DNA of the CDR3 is TGTGCCAGCAGCGTATTTTTGCGACTAGAGATTGATATTAGGGAAGAGACCCAGTACTTC. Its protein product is CASSVFLRLEIDIREETQYF.

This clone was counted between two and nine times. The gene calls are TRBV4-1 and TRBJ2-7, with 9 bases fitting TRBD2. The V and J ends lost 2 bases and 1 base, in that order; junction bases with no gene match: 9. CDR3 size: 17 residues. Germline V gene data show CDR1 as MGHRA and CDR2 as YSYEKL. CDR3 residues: CASSQSFLAGGSYEQYF. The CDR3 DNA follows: TGCGCCAGCAGCCAAAGCTTCCTGGCGGGAGGGTCCTACGAGCAGTACTTC.

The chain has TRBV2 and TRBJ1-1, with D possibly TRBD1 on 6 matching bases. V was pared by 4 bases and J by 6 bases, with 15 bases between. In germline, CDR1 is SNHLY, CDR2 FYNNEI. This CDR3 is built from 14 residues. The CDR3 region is CASSALGARAEAFF. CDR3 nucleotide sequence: TGTGCCAGCAGTGCGCTGGGGGCAAGGGCTGAAGCTTTCTTT.

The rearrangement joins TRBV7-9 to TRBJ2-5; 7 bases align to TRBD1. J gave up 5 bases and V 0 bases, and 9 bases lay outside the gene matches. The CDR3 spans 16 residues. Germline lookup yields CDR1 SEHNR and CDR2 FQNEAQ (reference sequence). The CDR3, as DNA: TGTGCCAGCAGCTTAGCGCAAGGGGGCGCATTGGAGACCCAGTACTTC. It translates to CASSLAQGGALETQYF.

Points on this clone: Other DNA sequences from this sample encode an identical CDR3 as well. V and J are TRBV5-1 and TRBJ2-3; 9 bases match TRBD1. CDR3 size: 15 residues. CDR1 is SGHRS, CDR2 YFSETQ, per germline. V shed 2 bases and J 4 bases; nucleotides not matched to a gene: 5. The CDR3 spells CASSLQGARSDTQYF. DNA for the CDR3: TGCGCCAGCAGCTTACAGGGGGCGAGGTCAGATACGCAGTATTTT. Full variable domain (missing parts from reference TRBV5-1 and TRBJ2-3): KAGVTQTPRYLIKTRGQQVTLSCSPISGHRSVSWYQQTPGQGLQFLFEYFSETQRNKGNFPGRFSGRQFSNSRSEMNVSTLELGDSALYLCASSLQGARSDTQYFGPGTRLTVL.

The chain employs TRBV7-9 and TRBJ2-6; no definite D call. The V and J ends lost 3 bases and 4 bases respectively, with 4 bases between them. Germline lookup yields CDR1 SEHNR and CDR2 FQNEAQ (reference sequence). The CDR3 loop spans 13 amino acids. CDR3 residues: CASSFSGANVLTF. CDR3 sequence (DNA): TGTGCCAGCAGCTTTTCAGGGGCCAACGTCCTGACTTTC. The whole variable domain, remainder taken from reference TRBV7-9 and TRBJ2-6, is DTGVSQNPRHKITKRGQNVTFRCDPISEHNRLYWYRQTLGQGPEFLTYFQNEAQLEKSRLLSDRFSAERPKGSFSTLEIQRTEQGDSAMYLCASSFSGANVLTFGAGSRLTVL.

CDR3 sequence reads: CSAGIRDSSYEQYF. The DNA for the CDR3 is TGCAGCGCCGGAATCCGGGACAGCAGTTACGAGCAGTACTTC. The rearrangement links TRBV29-1 to TRBJ2-7, with 7 bases identical to TRBD1. Losses at the gene ends were 7 bases for V and 4 bases for J; bases not matched to a gene: 13. This CDR3 has 14 amino acids. Germline lookup yields CDR1 SQVTM and CDR2 ANQGSEA.

Here the CDR3 DNA reads TGTGCCACCAGCAGAGCCGGGACACCGGACAATGAGCAGTTCTTC. This gives the protein CATSRAGTPDNEQFF. V gene TRBV15 combines with J gene TRBJ2-1; D perhaps matches TRBD1 (6 bases). This CDR3 contains 15 residues. V was pared by 1 base and J by 5 bases, with 12 bases between. Germline CDR1 and CDR2: LNHNV and YYDKDF (reference sequence).

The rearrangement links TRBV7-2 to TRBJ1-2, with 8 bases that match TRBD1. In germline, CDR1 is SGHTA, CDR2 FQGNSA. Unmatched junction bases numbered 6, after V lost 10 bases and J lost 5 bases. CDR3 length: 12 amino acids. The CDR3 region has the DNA TGTGCCACGAGCAGGGGGCGGTATGGCTACACCTTC. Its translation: CATSRGRYGYTF.

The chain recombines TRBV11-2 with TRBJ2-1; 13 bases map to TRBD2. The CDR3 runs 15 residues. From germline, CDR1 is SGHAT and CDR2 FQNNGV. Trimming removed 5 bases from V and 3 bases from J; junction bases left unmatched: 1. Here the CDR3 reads CASSRTSGSYNEQFF. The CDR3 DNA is TGTGCCAGCAGCCGGACTAGCGGGAGCTACAATGAGCAGTTCTTC.

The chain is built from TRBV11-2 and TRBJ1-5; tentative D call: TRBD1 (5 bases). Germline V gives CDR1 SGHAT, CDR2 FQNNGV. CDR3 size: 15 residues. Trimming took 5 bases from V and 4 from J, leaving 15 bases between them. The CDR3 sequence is CASSQPLTENQPQHF. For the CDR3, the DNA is TGTGCCAGCAGCCAACCTCTGACAGAGAATCAGCCCCAGCATTTT.

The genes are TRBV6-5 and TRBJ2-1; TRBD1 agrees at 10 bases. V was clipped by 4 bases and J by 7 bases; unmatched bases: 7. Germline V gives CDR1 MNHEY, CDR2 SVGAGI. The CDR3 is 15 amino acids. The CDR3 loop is CASSSDRGDNNEQFF. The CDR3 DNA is TGTGCCAGCAGTTCGGACAGGGGGGACAATAATGAGCAGTTCTTC.

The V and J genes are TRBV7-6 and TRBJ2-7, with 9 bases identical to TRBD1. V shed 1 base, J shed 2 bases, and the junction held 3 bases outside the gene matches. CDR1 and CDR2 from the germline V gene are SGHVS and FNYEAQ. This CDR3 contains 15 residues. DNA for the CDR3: TGTGCCAGCAGCTTAGGCGGACAGGGGACCTACGAGCAGTACTTC. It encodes CASSLGGQGTYEQYF.

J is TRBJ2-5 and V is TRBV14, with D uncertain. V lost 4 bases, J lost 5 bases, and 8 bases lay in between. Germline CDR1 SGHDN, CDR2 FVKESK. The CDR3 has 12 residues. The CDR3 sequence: CASSPLVETQYF. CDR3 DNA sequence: TGTGCCAGCAGCCCCCTCGTGGAGACCCAGTACTTC.

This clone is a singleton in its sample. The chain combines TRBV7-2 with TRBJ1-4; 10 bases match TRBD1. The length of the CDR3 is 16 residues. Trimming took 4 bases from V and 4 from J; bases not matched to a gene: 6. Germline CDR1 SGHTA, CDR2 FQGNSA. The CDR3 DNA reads TGTGCCAGCAGCTCCGGGACAGGGGTTAGTAATGAAAAACTGTTTTTT. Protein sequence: CASSSGTGVSNEKLFF.

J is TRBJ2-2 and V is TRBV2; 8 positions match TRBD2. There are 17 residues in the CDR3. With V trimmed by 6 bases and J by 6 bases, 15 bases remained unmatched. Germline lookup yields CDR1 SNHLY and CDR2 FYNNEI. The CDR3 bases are TGTGCCAGCAGGGGGATGGCGGGAGGATGGAGTTCCGGGGAGCTGTTTTTT. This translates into CASRGMAGGWSSGELFF.